These 14 T cell receptor beta chains came from one sample sequenced in a study of cytomegalovirus exposure and HLA in healthy donors. With 60 Vbeta and 13 Jbeta primers, the PCR was carried out. Sequencing was performed with immunoSEQ multiplex PCR; in TCRdb, only in-frame clones are kept and a portion is missing. The sample lists approximately 190,000 clones; approximately 78% were seen once. The sample comprised PBMCs. The receptors here all came from a woman between 18 and 29 years old in good health and CMV-seronegative.

The genes are TRBV6-5 and TRBJ2-7; TRBD1 might be the D (6 bases). Trimming took off 2 bases at V and 6 bases at J, with 20 bases between the two ends. The CDR3 spans 16 residues. Germline CDR1 and CDR2: MNHEY and SVGAGI. The CDR3 nucleotides read TGTGCCAGCAGTTACCCACAGTTCCAGGGGCGAGGCGAGCAGTACTTC. Its translation is CASSYPQFQGRGEQYF.

The chain recombines TRBV7-6 with TRBJ2-7; weak D call: TRBD1 (6 bases). V was trimmed by 6 bases and J by 0 bases, leaving 18 bases between them. The CDR3 is 16 amino acids. In germline, CDR1 is SGHVS, CDR2 FNYEAQ. Here the CDR3 reads CASSLGPGALSYEQYF. DNA of the CDR3: TGTGCCAGCAGTTTGGGCCCAGGGGCCCTCTCCTACGAGCAGTACTTC.

A note on this clone: The sample has other DNA sequences that encode this CDR3 too. The chain combines TRBV28 with TRBJ2-7, with 8 bases matching TRBD2. The CDR3 is 13 residues long. Germline V gene lookup returns CDR1 MDHEN and CDR2 SYDVKM. The V gene end was trimmed by 6 bases and the J gene end by 4 bases; junction bases not matched to a gene: 5. This CDR3 is CASRPRGGYEQYF. The CDR3 region has the DNA TGTGCCAGCAGACCCCGGGGGGGTTACGAGCAGTACTTC.

In its sample, this clone was seen once. The chain uses TRBV25-1 and TRBJ1-2, with D possibly TRBD1 on 5 matching bases. Germline loops: CDR1 MGHDK, CDR2 SYGVNS. The germline V and J ends were trimmed by 3 bases and 4 bases, with 15 bases remaining between them. The CDR3 covers 15 residues. The CDR3 sequence: CASSDFARGGYGYTF. The CDR3 DNA follows: TGTGCCAGCAGTGATTTCGCCCGGGGGGGCTATGGCTACACCTTC.

V and J are TRBV29-1 and TRBJ2-7, with D possibly matching TRBD1 (6 bases). V lost 0 bases, J lost 1 base, and 13 bases lay in between. This CDR3 spans 15 amino acids. Germline V gene sequence: CDR1 SQVTM, CDR2 ANQGSEA. The CDR3: CSVEDLKGQSYEQYF. CDR3 bases: TGCAGCGTTGAAGATCTGAAAGGACAGTCCTACGAGCAGTACTTC.

The chain joins TRBV6-6 to TRBJ2-3; D is perhaps TRBD2 (5 bases). Trimming took 7 bases from V and 6 from J, leaving 17 bases between them. Germline assignment: CDR1 MNHNY and CDR2 SVGAGI (reference sequence). The CDR3 length is 14 residues. The CDR3 nucleotides read TGTGCCAGCACAGGAGCACTAGATACCGATACGCAGTATTTT. Protein product: CASTGALDTDTQYF.

The chain carries TRBV6-4 and TRBJ1-5; weak D call: TRBD1 (6 bases). V was pared by 3 bases and J by 0 bases, with 15 bases between. Germline CDR1 is MRHNA and CDR2 is SNTAGT. The CDR3 contains 17 residues. CDR3 in DNA: TGTGCCAGCAGTGAGGCTGGGACAAACCTTAGCAATCAGCCCCAGCATTTT. Its protein is CASSEAGTNLSNQPQHF.

The chain couples TRBV30 to TRBJ2-3; tentative D call: TRBD1 (6 bases). V lost 8 bases, J lost 3 bases, and 21 bases lay in between. Germline CDR1 and CDR2: GTSNPN and SVGIG (reference sequence). The CDR3 runs to 15 residues. The CDR3 region is CAGNKRQDLTDTQYF. The CDR3, as DNA: TGTGCCGGGAACAAACGACAGGATCTGACAGATACGCAGTATTTT.

The J gene is TRBJ1-1, the V gene TRBV5-6; the D is unclear. V was pared by 0 bases and J by 4 bases, with 10 bases between. This CDR3 has 14 amino acids. Germline V CDR1 and CDR2: SGHDT, YYEEEE. In DNA, the CDR3 is TGTGCCAGCAGCTTGGTTACGGGTTTCACTGAAGCTTTCTTT. Translating gives CASSLVTGFTEAFF.

The gene calls are TRBV6-1 and TRBJ2-7; 7 bases match TRBD1. Germline CDR1 is MNHNS and CDR2 is SASEGT. CDR3 length: 15 residues. Trimming at V came to 3 bases and at J to 2 bases, leaving 7 bases not matched to a gene. The CDR3 sequence: CASSEQTGIPYEQYF. The CDR3 DNA sequence: TGTGCCAGCAGTGAGCAGACAGGGATCCCCTACGAGCAGTACTTC.

The chain employs TRBV6-5 and TRBJ2-5; TRBD1 matches 9 bases. The DNA end favors TRBJ2-7, so the J call may be wrong. This CDR3 comprises 15 residues. CDR1 is MNHEY and CDR2 is SVGAGI in the germline V gene. The CDR3 DNA reads as TGTGCCAGCAGCAGATCTGGGACAGGGAACTACGAGCAGTACTTC. It codes for CASSRSGTGNYEQYF.

This rearrangement joins TRBV13 to TRBJ2-5; D might be TRBD1 (6 bases). Per the germline V gene, CDR1 is PRHDT and CDR2 is FYEKMQ (reference sequence). CDR3 length equals 17 residues. With 5 bases removed from V and 5 bases from J, the gap between germline ends came to 24 bases. The CDR3 coding sequence is TGTGCCAGCAGCCAGGGGTTTTTGGAAATCACGGGGGAGACCCAGTACTTC. As protein: CASSQGFLEITGETQYF.

In this sample, this clone turned up a few times. The CDR3 coding sequence is TGTGCCAGCAGTGAAATGCGGGGGGATCAGCCCCAGCATTTT. Its protein is CASSEMRGDQPQHF. The chain employs TRBV6-1 and TRBJ1-5; D is perhaps TRBD1 (5 bases). Deletions cut 2 bases from V and 5 bases from J, with 10 bases between. The CDR3 loop spans 14 amino acids. Germline CDR1 MNHNS, CDR2 SASEGT.

This clone was picked up one time. This rearrangement joins TRBV13 to TRBJ1-1; TRBD1 might be the D (6 bases). The CDR3 contains 18 residues. Trimming shortened V by 2 bases and J by 1 base, and 20 bases separated the two germline ends. Germline V lookup: CDR1 PRHDT, CDR2 FYEKMQ (reference sequence). The CDR3: CASSLLGRGGPRNTEAFF. The CDR3 region has the DNA TGTGCCAGCAGCTTATTAGGCAGGGGCGGCCCCCGGAACACTGAAGCTTTCTTT.